Sequencing of this T cell receptor (beta chain) was carried out in a study of shared clonotypes between healthy human individuals. On this clone: Antigen specificity is unknown.

Clones were read by immunoSEQ multiplex PCR, and TCRdb kept only the in-frame ones, dropping some. The top ten clones hold roughly 50% of a sample with about 92,000 clones, over 60% of them seen once. Study outcomes and limitations: Represented diversity, genetic and exposure-history alike, was limited by few donors. The rarefaction results pointed to incomplete sorted-subset sequencing despite large depth.

Germline loops: CDR1 LNHNV, CDR2 YYDKDF (reference sequence). V was cut by 1 base and J by 4 bases, with 7 bases left in between. The CDR3 is 14 amino acids. To make CD8 memory, CD45RO+ cells were put together with CCR7-negative CD45RA+ TemRA cells. The gene calls are TRBV15 and TRBJ2-2, with D unclear. Sequencing was performed on memory CD8+ T cells sorted from blood. Indicated subset: CD45RO+ cells pooled with CCR7-negative TemRA cells. The clonotype was recovered from a man aged 25-45 years in good health. CDR3 sequence (DNA): TGTGCCACCAGCAGAGGGTCCTCCACCGGGGAGCTGTTTTTT. Encoded protein: CATSRGSSTGELFF. The full variable domain, with the rest looked up from reference TRBV15 and TRBJ2-2, is DAMVIQNPRYQVTQFGKPVTLSCSQTLNHNVMYWYQQKSSQAPKLLFHYYDKDFNNEADTPDNFQSRRPNTSFCFLDIRSPGLGDTAMYLCATSRGSSTGELFFGEGSRLTVL.